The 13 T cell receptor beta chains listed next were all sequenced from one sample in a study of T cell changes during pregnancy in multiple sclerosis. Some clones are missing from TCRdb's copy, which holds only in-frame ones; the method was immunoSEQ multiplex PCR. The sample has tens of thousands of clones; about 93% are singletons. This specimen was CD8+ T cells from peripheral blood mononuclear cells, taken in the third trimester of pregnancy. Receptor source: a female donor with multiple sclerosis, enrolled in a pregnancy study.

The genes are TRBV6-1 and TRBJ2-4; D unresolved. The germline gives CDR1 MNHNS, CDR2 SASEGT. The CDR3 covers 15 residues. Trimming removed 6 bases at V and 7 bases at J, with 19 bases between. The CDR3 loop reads CASRKKVADPNIQYF. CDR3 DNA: TGTGCCAGCAGAAAGAAGGTAGCAGATCCTAACATTCAGTACTTC.

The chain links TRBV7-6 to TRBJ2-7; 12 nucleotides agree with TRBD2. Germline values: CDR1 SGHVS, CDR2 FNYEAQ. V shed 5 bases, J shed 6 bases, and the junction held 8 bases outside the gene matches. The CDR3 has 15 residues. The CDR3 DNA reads TGTGCCAGCAGCCGGAGGACTAGCGGGGAACTCGAGCAGTACTTC. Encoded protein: CASSRRTSGELEQYF.

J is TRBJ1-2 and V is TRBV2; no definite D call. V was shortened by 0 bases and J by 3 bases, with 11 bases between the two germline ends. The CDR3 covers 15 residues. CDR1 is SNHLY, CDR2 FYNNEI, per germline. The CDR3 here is CASSEAVAVHYGYTF. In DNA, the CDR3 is TGTGCCAGCAGTGAAGCGGTGGCAGTTCACTATGGCTACACCTTC.

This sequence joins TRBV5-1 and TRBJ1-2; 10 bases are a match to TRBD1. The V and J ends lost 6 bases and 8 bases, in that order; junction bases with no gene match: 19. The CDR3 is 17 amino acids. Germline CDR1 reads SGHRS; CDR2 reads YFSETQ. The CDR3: CASTNSPGQGSHWGYTF. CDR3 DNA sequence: TGCGCCAGCACCAACTCTCCGGGACAGGGGTCTCATTGGGGCTACACCTTC.

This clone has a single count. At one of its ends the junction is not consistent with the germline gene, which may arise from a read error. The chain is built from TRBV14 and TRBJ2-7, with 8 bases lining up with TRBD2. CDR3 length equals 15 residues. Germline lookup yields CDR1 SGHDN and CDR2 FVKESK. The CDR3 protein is CASSQGGTSKYEQCF. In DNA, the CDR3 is TGTGCCAGCAGCCAAGGTGGGACTAGTAAATACGAGCAGTGCTTC.

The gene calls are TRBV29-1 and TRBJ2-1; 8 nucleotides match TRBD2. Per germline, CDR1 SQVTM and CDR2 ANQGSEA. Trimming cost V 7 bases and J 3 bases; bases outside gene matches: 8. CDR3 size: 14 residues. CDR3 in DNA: TGCAGCGCCGGGGGTAGCGGGGACTACAATGAGCAGTTCTTC. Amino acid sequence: CSAGGSGDYNEQFF.

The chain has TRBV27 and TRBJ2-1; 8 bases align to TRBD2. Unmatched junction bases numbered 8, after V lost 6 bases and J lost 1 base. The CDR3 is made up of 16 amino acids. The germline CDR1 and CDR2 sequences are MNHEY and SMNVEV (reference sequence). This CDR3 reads CASSILTSGSYNEQFF. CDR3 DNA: TGTGCCAGCAGCATCCTAACTAGCGGTTCCTACAATGAGCAGTTCTTC.

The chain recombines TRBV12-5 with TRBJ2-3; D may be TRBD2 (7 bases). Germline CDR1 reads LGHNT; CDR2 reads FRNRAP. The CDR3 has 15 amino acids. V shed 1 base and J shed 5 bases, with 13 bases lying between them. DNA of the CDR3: TGTGCTAGTGGTTTGGGACTAGGGGGGGGAGATACGCAGTATTTT. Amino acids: CASGLGLGGGDTQYF.

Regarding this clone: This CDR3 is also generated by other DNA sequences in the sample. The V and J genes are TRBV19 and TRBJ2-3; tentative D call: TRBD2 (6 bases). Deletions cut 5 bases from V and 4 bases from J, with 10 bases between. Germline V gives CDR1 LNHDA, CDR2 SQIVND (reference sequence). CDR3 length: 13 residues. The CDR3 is CASSSGVSDTQYF. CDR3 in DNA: TGTGCCAGTAGTTCGGGGGTATCAGATACGCAGTATTTT.

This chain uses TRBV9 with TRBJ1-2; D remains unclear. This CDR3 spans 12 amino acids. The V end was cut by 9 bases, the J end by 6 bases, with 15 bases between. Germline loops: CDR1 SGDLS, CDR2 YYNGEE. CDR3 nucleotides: TGTGCCACCCACCGGTTGGGCGATGGCTACACCTTC. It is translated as CATHRLGDGYTF.

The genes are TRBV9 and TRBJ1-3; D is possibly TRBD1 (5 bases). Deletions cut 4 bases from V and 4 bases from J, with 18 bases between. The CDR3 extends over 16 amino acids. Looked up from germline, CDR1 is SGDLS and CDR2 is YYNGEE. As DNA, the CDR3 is TGTGCCAGCAGCTCGGGACTAAGGGAGTGGGGAAACACCATATATTTT. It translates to CASSSGLREWGNTIYF.

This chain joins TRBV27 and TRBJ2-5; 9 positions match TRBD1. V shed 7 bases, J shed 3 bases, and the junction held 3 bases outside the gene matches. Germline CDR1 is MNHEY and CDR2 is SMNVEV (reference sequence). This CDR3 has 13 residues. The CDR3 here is CASTRTGEETQYF. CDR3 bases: TGTGCCAGCACTAGGACAGGGGAAGAGACCCAGTACTTC.

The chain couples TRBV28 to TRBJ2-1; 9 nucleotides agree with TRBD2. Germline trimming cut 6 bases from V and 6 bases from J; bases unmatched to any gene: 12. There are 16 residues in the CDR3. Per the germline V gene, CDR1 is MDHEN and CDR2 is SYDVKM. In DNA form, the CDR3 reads TGTGCCAGCAGAGCCCCCGGGACTAGCTTCGGCAATGAGCAGTTCTTC. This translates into CASRAPGTSFGNEQFF.